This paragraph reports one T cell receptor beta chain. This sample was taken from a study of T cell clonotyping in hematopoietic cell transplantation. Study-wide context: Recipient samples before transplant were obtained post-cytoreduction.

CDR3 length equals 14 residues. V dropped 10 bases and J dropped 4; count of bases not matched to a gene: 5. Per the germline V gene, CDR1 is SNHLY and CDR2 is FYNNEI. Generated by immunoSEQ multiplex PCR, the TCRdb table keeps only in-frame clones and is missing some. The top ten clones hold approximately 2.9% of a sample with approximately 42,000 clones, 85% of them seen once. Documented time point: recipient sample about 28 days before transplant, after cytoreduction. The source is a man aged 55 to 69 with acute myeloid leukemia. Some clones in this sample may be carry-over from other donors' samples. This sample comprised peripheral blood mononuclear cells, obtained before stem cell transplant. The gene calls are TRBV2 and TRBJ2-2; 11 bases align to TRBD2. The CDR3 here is CAIRLAGPTGELFF. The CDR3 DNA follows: TGTGCCATAAGACTAGCGGGGCCCACCGGGGAGCTGTTTTTT. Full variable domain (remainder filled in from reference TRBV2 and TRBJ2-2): EPEVTQTPSHQVTQMGQEVILRCVPISNHLYFYWYRQILGQKVEFLVSFYNNEISEKSEIFDDQFSVERPDGSNFTLKIRSTKLEDSAMYFCAIRLAGPTGELFFGEGSRLTVL.